This TCR beta chain was identified during a study of blood T cell repertoires in COVID-19. About the research overall: Sites across the United States, Italy and Spain contributed samples from acute and convalescent COVID-19. The analysed material was cDNA or gDNA that came from T cells, B-cell-depleted T cells, or PBMCs.

Individuals drawn from around 25 US areas were roughly 18 to 95 years old. How the authors handled the data: Estimation of nucleated cell counts was performed using reference gene primer amplification. Sequencing used immunoSEQ multiplex PCR; TCRdb keeps in-frame clones, though not all of them. V, J and clone size reflect that table, while D and trimming were determined from the DNA. Here the sample spans more than 350,000 clones, 75% to 90% being singletons. The TCR sequence derives from a man between 18 and 29 years old who had recovered from COVID-19. Material for sequencing was PBMCs or T cells enriched from blood (not recorded which).

CDR3 coding DNA: TGTGCCAGCAGCCCAAGAGGGGGTTATTCACCCCTCCACTTT. This gives the protein CASSPRGGYSPLHF. The chain couples TRBV6-5 to TRBJ1-6; a weak D match, TRBD1 (6 bases). V lost 6 bases and J lost 8, with 14 bases in between. The CDR3 loop spans 14 amino acids. CDR1 is MNHEY, CDR2 SVGAGI, per germline.